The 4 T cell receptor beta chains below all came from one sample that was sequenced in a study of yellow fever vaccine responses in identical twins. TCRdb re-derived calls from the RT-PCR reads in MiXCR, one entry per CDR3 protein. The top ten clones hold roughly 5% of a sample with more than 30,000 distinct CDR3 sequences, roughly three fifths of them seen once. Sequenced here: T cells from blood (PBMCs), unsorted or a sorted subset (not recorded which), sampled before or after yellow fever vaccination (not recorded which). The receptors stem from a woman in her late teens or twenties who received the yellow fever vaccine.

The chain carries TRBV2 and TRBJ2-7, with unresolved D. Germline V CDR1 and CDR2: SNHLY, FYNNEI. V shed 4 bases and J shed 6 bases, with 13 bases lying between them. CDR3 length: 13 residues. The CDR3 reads CASSGARVGEQYF. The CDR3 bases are TGTGCCAGCAGTGGGGCTCGCGTAGGCGAGCAGTACTTC. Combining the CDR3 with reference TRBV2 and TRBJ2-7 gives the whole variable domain EPEVTQTPSHQVTQMGQEVILRCVPISNHLYFYWYRQILGQKVEFLVSFYNNEISEKSEIFDDQFSVERPDGSNFTLKIRSTKLEDSAMYFCASSGARVGEQYFGPGTRLTVT.

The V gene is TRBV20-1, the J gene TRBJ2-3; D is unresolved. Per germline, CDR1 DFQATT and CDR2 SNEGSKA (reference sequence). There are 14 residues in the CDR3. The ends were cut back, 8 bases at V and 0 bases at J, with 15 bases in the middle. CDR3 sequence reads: CSPNTAVSTDTQYF. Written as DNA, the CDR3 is TGCAGTCCAAACACGGCAGTCAGCACAGATACGCAGTATTTT.

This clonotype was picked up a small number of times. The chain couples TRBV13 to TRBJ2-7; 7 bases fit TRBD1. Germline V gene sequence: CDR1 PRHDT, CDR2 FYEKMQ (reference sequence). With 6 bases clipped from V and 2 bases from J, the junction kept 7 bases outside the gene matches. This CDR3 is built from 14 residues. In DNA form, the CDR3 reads TGTGCCAGCAGGCCCCCCGGGACAGCCTACGAGCAGTACTTC. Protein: CASRPPGTAYEQYF.

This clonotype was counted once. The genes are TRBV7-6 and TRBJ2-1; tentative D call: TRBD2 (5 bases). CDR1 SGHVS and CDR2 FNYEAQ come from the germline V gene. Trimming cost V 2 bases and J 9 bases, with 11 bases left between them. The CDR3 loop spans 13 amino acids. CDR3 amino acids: CASSLTRHSEQFF. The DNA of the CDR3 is TGTGCCAGCAGCTTAACTAGGCATAGTGAGCAGTTCTTC. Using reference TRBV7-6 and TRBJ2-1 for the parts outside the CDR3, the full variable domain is GAGVSQSPRYKVTKRGQDVALRCDPISGHVSLYWYRQALGQGPEFLTYFNYEAQQDKSGLPNDRFSAERPEGSISTLTIQRTEQRDSAMYRCASSLTRHSEQFFGPGTRLTVL.